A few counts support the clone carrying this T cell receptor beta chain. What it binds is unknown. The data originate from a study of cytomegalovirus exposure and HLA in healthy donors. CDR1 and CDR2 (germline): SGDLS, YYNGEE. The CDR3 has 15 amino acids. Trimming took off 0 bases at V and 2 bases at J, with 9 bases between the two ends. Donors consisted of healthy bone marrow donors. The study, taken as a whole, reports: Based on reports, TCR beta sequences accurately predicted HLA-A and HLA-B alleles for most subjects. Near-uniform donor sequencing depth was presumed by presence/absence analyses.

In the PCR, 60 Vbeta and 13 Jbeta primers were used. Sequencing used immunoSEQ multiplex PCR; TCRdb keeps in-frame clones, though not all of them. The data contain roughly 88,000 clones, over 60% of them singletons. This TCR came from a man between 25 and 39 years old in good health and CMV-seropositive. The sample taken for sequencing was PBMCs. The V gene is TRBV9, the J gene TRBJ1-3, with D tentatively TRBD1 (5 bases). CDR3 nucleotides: TGTGCCAGCAGCGTAGCTCTAGGGGCTGGAAACACCATATATTTT. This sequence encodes CASSVALGAGNTIYF.